These T cell receptor beta chains were read from a single sample in a study of cytomegalovirus exposure and HLA in healthy donors. Clones were sequenced by immunoSEQ multiplex PCR, and TCRdb holds only the in-frame ones, with some missing. The sample records roughly 75,000 clones, approximately 94% being singletons. Source material: PBMCs. These receptors came from a young woman in good health and CMV-seropositive. The CDR3 runs from the conserved cysteine through the conserved F or W.

>TRBV4-3|TRBJ2-7
CASSQEGRGEQYF
>TRBV2|TRBJ2-3
CASSGLAGGADTQYF
>TRBV12-2|TRBJ2-7
CASRRSSGLATSYEQYF
>TRBV4-3|TRBJ2-7
CASSPWRGSYEQYF
>TRBV7-2|TRBJ1-1
CASSLGTATEAFF
>TRBV2|TRBJ2-5
CAIPLRGGQGAETQYF
>TRBV9|TRBJ2-1
CASSAPNNEQFF
>TRBV6-5|TRBJ2-3
CASRGARGELDTQYF
>TRBV6-5|TRBJ1-2
CASRRPRDSGYTF
>TRBV30|TRBJ1-2
CAWRGQANYGYTF
>TRBV19|TRBJ2-1
CASSIEQGAHEQFF
>TRBV9|TRBJ2-1
CASSVALGGGVTYNEQFF
>TRBV11-3|TRBJ1-2
CASSLAAPTGGHGYTF
>TRBV6-6|TRBJ1-5
CASSYSGTGASQPQHF